Detailed here is one T cell receptor (beta chain). The antigen is not known. TCRdb recomputed calls from the PCR reads with MiXCR, one row per CDR3 protein. The table includes about 640,000 distinct CDR3 sequences, nearly 20% detected once. Libraries from naive CD8 cells were generated from approximately 22,000 to 940,000 sorted cells (with 10%, 30% or 50% RNA). The CDR3 spans 14 residues. V lost 3 bases, J lost 7 bases, and 8 bases stayed unmatched. CDR1 and CDR2 from the germline V gene are MDHEN and SYDVKM. The entry originates in a study of molecular identifiers for immune sequencing clone quantification. Overall study findings and caveats: In naive cells, under 1% of molecules belonged to clones above 20 RNA copies, against over 99% in effector cells.

The J gene is TRBJ2-7, the V gene TRBV28; 8 nucleotides agree with TRBD2. The sequenced material came from naive CD8+ T cells from blood, with Jurkat cell RNA spiked in. Subset described: FACS-sorted CD8+CD4-CCR7+CD45RA+ naive T cells. The sequence was collected from a human donor in good health. Some libraries in this study had Jurkat cell RNA spiked in. The CDR3: CASSFAGGAGEQYF. In DNA form, the CDR3 reads TGTGCCAGCAGTTTCGCGGGAGGAGCGGGTGAGCAGTACTTC.